This passage covers 5 T cell receptor beta chains from one sample sequenced in a study of T cells in women clearing cervical HPV infection. Measured with immunoSEQ multiplex PCR; TCRdb has only the in-frame clones, and not every one. This sample carries about 22,000 clones, with more than 10% going to the ten biggest clones. Sample: blood buffy coat. These receptors came from a woman aged 18 to 75 with a cervical HPV16 infection that either progressed to CIN3+ or cleared (not recorded which).

With respect to this clone: The read halts 3 residues ahead of the CDR3 end, with the missing end drawn from the germline J gene. The chain links TRBV19 to TRBJ2-2, with D tentatively TRBD1 (5 bases). CDR1 is LNHDA, CDR2 SQIVND, per germline (reference sequence). The CDR3 has 15 amino acids. The germline V and J ends were trimmed by 6 bases and 3 bases, with 14 bases remaining between them. CDR3 sequence reads: CASRNQGLDTGELFF. CDR3 DNA, as far as it was read: TGTGCCAGTAGGAATCAGGGTCTCGACACCGGGGAG.

In the case of this clone: The read terminates 3 residues ahead of where the CDR3 ends, so the germline J gene completes it. The rearrangement uses TRBV19 and TRBJ2-3, with D perhaps TRBD1 (6 bases). The CDR3 is 14 amino acids. Germline V gives CDR1 LNHDA, CDR2 SQIVND (reference sequence). CDR3 DNA (partial): TGTGCCAGTAGTCGCGACAGGTCTCAAGAGACG. As protein: CASSRDRSQET. The whole CDR3 sequence reads CASSRDRSQETQYF.

Note on this clone: The read comes to an end 3 residues before the CDR3 does, leaving the germline J gene to fill in the end. This chain joins TRBV20-1 and TRBJ1-1; D may be TRBD1 (5 bases). Germline assignment: CDR1 DFQATT and CDR2 SNEGSKA (reference sequence). V was shortened by 2 bases and J by 6 bases, with 19 bases between the two germline ends. This CDR3 comprises 15 residues. CDR3 sequence: CSARFRIIGGAEAFF. The covered CDR3 bases are TGCAGTGCTAGATTCCGTATTATTGGGGGGGCTGAA.

As concerns this clone: The read terminates 3 residues before the CDR3 end, so the remaining end is supplied by the germline J gene. The chain employs TRBV10-3 and TRBJ2-3, with 7 bases aligning to TRBD1. CDR3 length: 14 amino acids. Germline loops: CDR1 ENHRY, CDR2 SYGVKD. CDR3 DNA, as far as it was read: TGTGCCATCAACACAGGGGATAGCAATCAGCCG. Translated, it gives CAINTGDSNQP. The CDR3 as a whole reads CAINTGDSNQPQYF.

CDR3 DNA (partial): TGTGCCAGCTCGCCCGGAGATACG. Its translation: CASSPGDT. The whole CDR3 region reads CASSPGDTQYF. The rearrangement uses TRBV11-2 and TRBJ2-3; D unclear. The CDR3 extends 3 residues past the end of the read, so its final part is completed from the germline J gene. The V gene's germline CDR1 is SGHAT and CDR2 FQNNGV. CDR3 length: 11 amino acids. The V end lost 8 bases, the J end lost 5 bases, and 8 bases lay between the germline ends.